These 31 T cell receptor beta chains originate from one sample sequenced in a study of identifying expanded T cells in peripheral blood. The table came from immunoSEQ multiplex PCR; TCRdb's copy has only in-frame clones and leaves some out. This sample has around 63,000 clones, with more than 75% found just once. Sequenced sample: blood. These receptors originate from a person between 18 and 70 years old in good health.

This chain links TRBV7-2 with TRBJ2-2; 9 bases match TRBD1. V was clipped by 5 bases and J by 7 bases; unmatched bases: 8. The CDR3 contains 15 residues. From germline, CDR1 is SGHTA and CDR2 FQGNSA. The CDR3 sequence is CASSPGTGYVGELFF. The CDR3 DNA follows: TGTGCCAGCAGCCCCGGGACAGGGTACGTCGGGGAGCTGTTTTTT.

The rearrangement uses TRBV21-1 and TRBJ2-7. TRBV21-1 is recorded as a pseudogene. This CDR3 is built from 15 residues. CDR3 region: CASSKGPSPYYEQYF. In DNA form, the CDR3 reads TGTGCCAGCAGCAAAGGACCCAGCCCATACTACGAGCAGTACTTC.

This clone showed up just once. The CDR3 sequence is CASSDSNRATDTQYF. The DNA of the CDR3 is TGTGCCAGCAGTGACTCGAACAGGGCCACAGATACGCAGTATTTT. The chain carries TRBV6-4 and TRBJ2-3; tentative D call: TRBD1 (6 bases). V was shortened by 0 bases and J by 2 bases, with 9 bases between the two germline ends. The CDR3 has 15 residues. In germline, CDR1 is MRHNA, CDR2 SNTAGT.

The chain couples TRBV27 to TRBJ2-3; 8 positions agree with TRBD2. V was pared by 7 bases and J by 7 bases, with 10 bases of the junction left unmatched. Germline lookup yields CDR1 MNHEY and CDR2 SMNVEV (reference sequence). The CDR3 loop spans 14 amino acids. As DNA, the CDR3 is TGTGCCAGCAAAGCGGGAGTGCCCACCTATACGCAGTATTTT. Protein: CASKAGVPTYTQYF.

The chain is built from TRBV7-4 and TRBJ1-3, with TRBD1 identical over 10 bases. CDR3 length: 14 residues. The germline V gene has CDR1 SGHVT and CDR2 SQSDAQ. DNA of the CDR3: TGTGTCGGAGCTTACGGACAGGGGGTGTACACCATATATTTT. Its protein is CVGAYGQGVYTIYF. The entire variable domain, with the rest obtained from reference TRBV7-4 and TRBJ1-3, is as follows: GAGVSQSPRYKVAKRGRDVALRCDSISGHVTLYWYRQTLGQGSEVLTYSQSDAQRDKSGRPSGRFSAERPERSVSTLKIQRTEQGDSAVYLCVGAYGQGVYTIYFGEGSWLTVV.

This clone was counted only a few times. This rearrangement joins TRBV11-3 to TRBJ2-2; the D gene is possibly TRBD1 (5 bases). With 5 bases removed from V and 4 bases from J, the gap between germline ends came to 11 bases. The CDR3 is 14 residues long. The germline CDR1 and CDR2 sequences are SGHNT and YENEEA. DNA of the CDR3: TGTGCCAGCAGCCCAGGGTTGGCCACCGGGGAGCTGTTTTTT. It translates to CASSPGLATGELFF. The variable domain in full, completed from reference TRBV11-3 and TRBJ2-2, reads EAGVVQSPRYKIIEKKQPVAFWCNPISGHNTLYWYLQNLGQGPELLIRYENEEAVDDSQLPKDRFSAERLKGVDSTLKIQPAELGDSAVYLCASSPGLATGELFFGEGSRLTVL.

This clone has a single count. V gene TRBV5-6 combines with J gene TRBJ1-2; D is unresolved. V dropped 0 bases and J dropped 7 bases, with 16 bases sitting between them. CDR1 is SGHDT, CDR2 YYEEEE, per germline. This CDR3 has 15 residues. CDR3 DNA: TGTGCCAGCAGCTTGGATTCTCCCCAGGCGGCTGGCTACACCTTC. The encoded protein is CASSLDSPQAAGYTF. Full variable domain (rest looked up from reference TRBV5-6 and TRBJ1-2): DAGVTQSPTHLIKTRGQQVTLRCSPKSGHDTVSWYQQALGQGPQFIFQYYEEEERQRGNFPDRFSGHQFPNYSSELNVNALLLGDSALYLCASSLDSPQAAGYTFGSGTRLTVV.

V usage is TRBV9 and J usage is TRBJ1-3; the D gene is possibly TRBD1 (6 bases). This CDR3 has 15 residues. Germline lookup yields CDR1 SGDLS and CDR2 YYNGEE. V was pared by 0 bases and J by 4 bases, with 11 bases between. The CDR3, as DNA: TGTGCCAGCAGCGTAGGGGGGCGAGGAGGAAACACCATATATTTT. Protein product: CASSVGGRGGNTIYF.

The J gene is TRBJ2-3, the V gene TRBV30; 8 bases map to TRBD2. This CDR3 is built from 13 residues. V was pared by 5 bases and J by 4 bases, with 5 bases of the junction left unmatched. Germline-derived CDR1 and CDR2 are GTSNPN and SVGIG (reference sequence). This CDR3 is CAWHGGAADTQYF. The DNA for the CDR3 is TGTGCCTGGCACGGGGGGGCCGCAGATACGCAGTATTTT.

The chain carries TRBV9 and TRBJ1-1, with 7 bases identical to TRBD1. Germline V lookup: CDR1 SGDLS, CDR2 YYNGEE. Trimming removed 3 bases from V and 9 bases from J; junction bases left unmatched: 14. The CDR3 consists of 15 residues. The CDR3: CASSETGQFYGKAFF. In DNA form, the CDR3 reads TGTGCCAGCAGCGAAACGGGACAGTTTTACGGGAAAGCTTTCTTT. Complete variable domain (other parts from reference TRBV9 and TRBJ1-1): DSGVTQTPKHLITATGQRVTLRCSPRSGDLSVYWYQQSLDQGLQFLIQYYNGEERAKGNILERFSAQQFPDLHSELNLSSLELGDSALYFCASSETGQFYGKAFFGQGTRLTVV.

The J gene is TRBJ2-1, the V gene TRBV6-4, with TRBD1 matching over 9 bases. This CDR3 has 15 residues. V was pared by 6 bases and J by 3 bases, with 6 bases of the junction left unmatched. Germline CDR1 is MRHNA and CDR2 is SNTAGT. The CDR3 reads CASSPGTGRYNEQFF. The CDR3 DNA reads as TGTGCCAGCAGCCCCGGGACAGGGCGCTACAATGAGCAGTTCTTC.

This chain connects TRBV18 to TRBJ2-1; D call uncertain. The germline CDR1 and CDR2 sequences are KGHSH and LQKENI. The ends were cut back, 3 bases at V and 0 bases at J, with 12 bases in the middle. This CDR3 spans 16 amino acids. CDR3 bases: TGTGCCAGCTCACCCTCGTGGCGGAGCTCCTACAATGAGCAGTTCTTC. Translated, it gives CASSPSWRSSYNEQFF.

This clone has a single count. V usage is TRBV5-1 and J usage is TRBJ2-5; D is ambiguous. CDR1 and CDR2 (germline): SGHRS, YFSETQ. The germline V and J ends were trimmed by 4 bases and 3 bases, with 13 bases remaining between them. CDR3 size: 14 residues. CDR3 in amino acids: CASSQFGGKETQYF. The CDR3 DNA reads as TGCGCCAGCAGCCAATTCGGCGGAAAAGAGACCCAGTACTTC.

The chain is built from TRBV29-1 and TRBJ2-3; maybe TRBD2 (6 bases). Germline lookup yields CDR1 SQVTM and CDR2 ANQGSEA. This CDR3 comprises 12 residues. V was shortened by 4 bases and J by 4 bases, with 9 bases between the two germline ends. In nucleotides, the CDR3 is TGCAGCGTTGTTGGAGGGGCAGATACGCAGTATTTT. Translated: CSVVGGADTQYF.

V gene TRBV28 combines with J gene TRBJ1-2, with D hard to call. The germline V gene encodes CDR1 MDHEN and CDR2 SYDVKM. The CDR3 has 12 amino acids. Between the trimmed V and J ends, which lost 1 base and 6 bases, there was a span of 6 bases. The CDR3 reads CASSLFVDGYTF. The DNA for the CDR3 is TGTGCCAGCAGTTTATTTGTGGATGGCTACACCTTC.

This clone was counted once. V and J are TRBV27 and TRBJ2-1; D might be TRBD2 (6 bases). CDR3 length equals 16 residues. Germline V lookup: CDR1 MNHEY, CDR2 SMNVEV (reference sequence). Trimming stripped 0 bases from V and 4 bases from J, with 13 bases between. The CDR3 region is CASSLSKGTAYNEQFF. DNA of the CDR3: TGTGCCAGCAGTTTATCGAAGGGGACTGCTTACAATGAGCAGTTCTTC.

This clone has just one count. This chain uses TRBV6-5 with TRBJ2-4; D ambiguous. The CDR3 is 15 residues long. The germline gives CDR1 MNHEY, CDR2 SVGAGI. Trimming pared 2 bases from V and 1 base from J, leaving 9 bases between. The CDR3 DNA reads as TGTGCCAGCAGTTACCAGAATCGGGCCAAAAACATTCAGTACTTC. Its translation is CASSYQNRAKNIQYF.

The rearrangement links TRBV28 to TRBJ1-5, with D perhaps matching TRBD1 (5 bases). The V gene's germline CDR1 is MDHEN and CDR2 SYDVKM. The CDR3 runs to 14 residues. V was shortened by 11 bases and J by 1 base, with 15 bases between the two germline ends. CDR3 bases: TGTGCCGCCAACGGGGGGGACAGCAATCAGCCCCAGCATTTT. Encoded protein: CAANGGDSNQPQHF.

The genes are TRBV7-9 and TRBJ2-2; no clear D gene. The CDR3 is 13 residues long. Germline CDR1 SEHNR, CDR2 FQNEAQ (reference sequence). V was clipped by 1 base and J by 5 bases, with 5 bases between them. This CDR3 is CASSLDRTGELFF. CDR3 DNA sequence: TGTGCCAGCAGCTTAGACAGAACCGGGGAGCTGTTTTTT.

The chain employs TRBV7-8 and TRBJ2-3; 8 bases match TRBD2. CDR1 and CDR2 from the germline V gene are SGHVS and FQNEAQ. This CDR3 has 15 residues. The J segment lost 6 bases and the V segment lost 4 bases, leaving 9 bases of the junction unmatched. The CDR3 region has the DNA TGTGCCAGCAGCTCCCCGGACGGGAGGGGCGATACGCAGTATTTT. This translates into CASSSPDGRGDTQYF. Filled out from reference TRBV7-8 and TRBJ2-3, the complete variable domain reads GAGVSQSPRYKVAKRGQDVALRCDPISGHVSLFWYQQALGQGPEFLTYFQNEAQLDKSGLPSDRFFAERPEGSVSTLKIQRTQQEDSAVYLCASSSPDGRGDTQYFGPGTRLTVL.

This rearrangement joins TRBV7-3 to TRBJ1-1; D might be TRBD1 (5 bases). The CDR3 sequence is 15 residues long. Germline CDR1 reads SGHTA; CDR2 reads FQGTGA. Trimming removed 4 bases from V and 4 bases from J, with 16 bases in between. The CDR3 loop reads CASSYAGLGLTEAFF. In DNA, the CDR3 is TGTGCCAGCAGCTATGCAGGGTTGGGCCTCACTGAAGCTTTCTTT.

V gene TRBV5-1 combines with J gene TRBJ2-5, with 11 bases that match TRBD2. This CDR3 is built from 16 residues. V lost 4 bases to trimming and J lost 5 bases; unmatched junction nucleotides: 10. Germline values: CDR1 SGHRS, CDR2 YFSETQ. The CDR3 DNA sequence: TGCGCCAGCAGCCGAGACCTAGCGGGGGGCCGGGAGACCCAGTACTTC. Protein product: CASSRDLAGGRETQYF.

The rearrangement links TRBV28 to TRBJ1-5; D uncertain. The CDR3 totals 14 residues. Looked up from germline, CDR1 is MDHEN and CDR2 is SYDVKM. V shed 7 bases and J shed 3 bases, with 13 bases lying between them. DNA of the CDR3: TGTGCCAGCACCCCAGCCAGGTTCAATCAGCCCCAGCATTTT. Translated: CASTPARFNQPQHF.

The rearrangement uses TRBV19 and TRBJ2-4, with 9 positions matching TRBD1. The ends lost 6 bases at V and 9 bases at J; junction bases unmatched: 6. Per germline, CDR1 LNHDA and CDR2 SQIVND (reference sequence). This CDR3 is built from 13 residues. DNA of the CDR3: TGTGCCAGTAGCTCCGGGACAGGGACCATTCAGTACTTC. Its protein is CASSSGTGTIQYF.

The rearrangement uses TRBV27 and TRBJ2-1; 13 nucleotides line up with TRBD2. Looked up from germline, CDR1 is MNHEY and CDR2 is SMNVEV (reference sequence). The CDR3 runs to 17 residues. The trim removed 2 bases at V and 6 bases at J, leaving 7 bases unmatched. CDR3 protein: CASSLPPGLAGRNEQFF. The CDR3 DNA is TGTGCCAGCAGTTTACCCCCGGGACTAGCGGGACGCAATGAGCAGTTCTTC.

This clone was seen just once. One end of the junction fails to match germline, which may point to a read error. The chain combines TRBV2 with TRBJ2-6; D remains unclear. The CDR3 runs to 16 residues. Germline V gene data show CDR1 as SNHLY and CDR2 as FYNNEI. This CDR3 is CASSVWGLSGANVLTF. CDR3 coding DNA: TGCGCCAGCAGTGTGTGGGGTTTAAGTGGGGCCAACGTCCTGACTTTC.

The V gene is TRBV4-2, the J gene TRBJ2-5; 9 bases align to TRBD1. Germline assignment: CDR1 LGHNA and CDR2 YNFKEQ. This CDR3 is 16 amino acids long. The V and J ends lost 3 bases and 5 bases, in that order; junction bases with no gene match: 10. The CDR3 DNA is TGTGCCAGCAGCCAGGGGCCAAGGACAGGGGTCGAGACCCAGTACTTC. This gives the protein CASSQGPRTGVETQYF.

The V and J genes are TRBV6-4 and TRBJ2-5; TRBD1 agrees at 10 bases. Germline V CDR1 and CDR2: MRHNA, SNTAGT. Trimming at V came to 7 bases and at J to 5 bases, leaving 19 bases not matched to a gene. This CDR3 comprises 18 residues. The CDR3 DNA sequence: TGTGCCAGCAACTATTGGCGCGAGACAGGGGGCCGGTATGAGACCCAGTACTTC. This encodes CASNYWRETGGRYETQYF.

This clone was observed a single time. This chain uses TRBV7-3 with TRBJ2-1; no firm D call. This CDR3 is 13 amino acids long. Deletions cut 5 bases from V and 5 bases from J, with 10 bases between. Germline V gene data show CDR1 as SGHTA and CDR2 as FQGTGA. CDR3 nucleotides: TGTGCCAGCAGCCGACCGCCGAACAATGAGCAGTTCTTC. Protein product: CASSRPPNNEQFF.

The chain carries TRBV25-1 and TRBJ2-7; 10 nucleotides line up with TRBD2. Germline values: CDR1 MGHDK, CDR2 SYGVNS. The CDR3 spans 15 residues. Germline trimming cut 2 bases from V and 5 bases from J; bases unmatched to any gene: 6. The CDR3 reads CASSEEAGGLNEQYF. CDR3 nucleotide sequence: TGTGCCAGCAGTGAAGAAGCGGGAGGGCTAAACGAGCAGTACTTC.

This clone was counted a few times. V gene TRBV5-6 combines with J gene TRBJ2-7; tentatively, D is TRBD1 (6 bases). Trimming removed 3 bases from V and 4 bases from J, with 14 bases in between. The CDR3 contains 14 residues. Germline values: CDR1 SGHDT, CDR2 YYEEEE. The CDR3 nucleotides are TGTGCCAGCAGCTCCGTAGGACAGCCATACGAGCAGTACTTC. This sequence encodes CASSSVGQPYEQYF.